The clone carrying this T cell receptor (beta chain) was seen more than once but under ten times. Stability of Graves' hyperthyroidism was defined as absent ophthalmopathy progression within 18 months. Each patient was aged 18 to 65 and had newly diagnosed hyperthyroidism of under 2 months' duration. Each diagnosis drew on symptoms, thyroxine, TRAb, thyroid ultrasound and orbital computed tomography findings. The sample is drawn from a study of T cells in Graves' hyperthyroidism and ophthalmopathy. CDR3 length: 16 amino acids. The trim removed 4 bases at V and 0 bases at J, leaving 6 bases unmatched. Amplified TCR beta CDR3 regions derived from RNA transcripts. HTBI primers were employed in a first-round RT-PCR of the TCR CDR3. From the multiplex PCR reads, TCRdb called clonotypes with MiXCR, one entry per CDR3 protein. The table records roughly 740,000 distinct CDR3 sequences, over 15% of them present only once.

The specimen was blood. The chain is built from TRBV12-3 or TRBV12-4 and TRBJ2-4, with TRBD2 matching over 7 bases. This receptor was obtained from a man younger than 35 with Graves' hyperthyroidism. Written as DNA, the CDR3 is TGTGCCAGCAGTTCAAGCGGGGTCTTAGCCAAAAACATTCAGTACTTC. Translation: CASSSSGVLAKNIQYF.